These 17 T cell receptor beta chains were all obtained from the same sample, sequenced in a study of control samples from healthy donors and cancer patients. Only in-frame clones appear in the TCRdb table, and some are missing; sequencing was by immunoSEQ multiplex PCR. The repertoire holds roughly 190,000 clones, with roughly nine tenths as singletons. Sequenced input: blood. The receptors were gathered from a man aged 30-40 years in good health.

The chain couples TRBV5-4 to TRBJ2-7, with 10 bases lining up with TRBD1. Trimming at V came to 3 bases and at J to 2 bases, leaving 2 bases not matched to a gene. Germline V gene sequence: CDR1 SGHNT, CDR2 YYREEE (reference sequence). The CDR3 is 14 residues long. This CDR3 reads CASSSGQGAYEQYF. The DNA of the CDR3 is TGTGCCAGCAGCTCCGGACAGGGGGCCTACGAGCAGTACTTC.

J is TRBJ1-2 and V is TRBV5-1; perhaps TRBD1 as D (6 bases). Per germline, CDR1 SGHRS and CDR2 YFSETQ. V was shortened by 6 bases and J by 2 bases, with 11 bases between the two germline ends. CDR3 length equals 13 residues. CDR3 nucleotides: TGCGCCAGCACCCTAACAGGGAACTATGGCTACACCTTC. Amino acids: CASTLTGNYGYTF.

The chain links TRBV11-3 to TRBJ2-1; 9 bases are a match to TRBD2. The CDR3 runs to 15 residues. CDR1 is SGHNT and CDR2 is YENEEA in the germline V gene. Trimming cost V 5 bases and J 2 bases; bases outside gene matches: 4. The CDR3 loop is CASSLVAGAYNEQFF. The CDR3 DNA reads as TGTGCCAGCAGCCTGGTAGCGGGGGCCTACAATGAGCAGTTCTTC.

This sequence joins TRBV7-2 and TRBJ2-1; the D gene could be TRBD1 or TRBD2 (5 bases each). The CDR3 is 15 residues long. Germline CDR1 reads SGHTA; CDR2 reads FQGNSA. V gave up 5 bases and J gave up 4 bases, with 15 bases separating them. DNA for the CDR3: TGTGCCAGCAGCCCGACGGGGACGGAGTACAATGAGCAGTTCTTC. Its translation is CASSPTGTEYNEQFF. Combining the CDR3 with reference TRBV7-2 and TRBJ2-1 gives the whole variable domain GAGVSQSPSNKVTEKGKDVELRCDPISGHTALYWYRQSLGQGLEFLIYFQGNSAPDKSGLPSDRFSAERTGGSVSTLTIQRTQQEDSAVYLCASSPTGTEYNEQFFGPGTRLTVL.

The V gene is TRBV4-1, the J gene TRBJ1-1; D may be TRBD1 (5 bases). This CDR3 has 13 residues. Trimming took off 1 base at V and 5 bases at J, with 8 bases between the two ends. Germline CDR1 MGHRA, CDR2 YSYEKL. The CDR3: CASSQAGKTEAFF. DNA of the CDR3: TGCGCCAGCAGCCAAGCAGGGAAGACTGAAGCTTTCTTT.

This chain connects TRBV5-1 to TRBJ2-5; D unresolved. CDR1 is SGHRS, CDR2 YFSETQ, per germline. Trimming stripped 2 bases from V and 0 bases from J, with 5 bases between. CDR3 length equals 13 residues. CDR3: CASSFPNQETQYF. CDR3 nucleotides: TGCGCCAGCAGCTTTCCTAACCAAGAGACCCAGTACTTC.

The chain uses TRBV3-1 (or the pseudogene TRBV3-2) and TRBJ2-7, with TRBD1 matching 8 bases. V shed 5 bases, J shed 0 bases, and the junction held 3 bases outside the gene matches. The CDR3 is 14 residues long. Germline V gene data show CDR1 as LGHDT and CDR2 as YNNKEL (reference sequence). CDR3 amino acids: CASSETGVSYEQYF. As DNA, the CDR3 is TGTGCCAGCAGCGAGACAGGGGTCTCCTACGAGCAGTACTTC.

The rearrangement joins TRBV7-9 to TRBJ2-7, with D perhaps matching TRBD2 (5 bases). CDR3 length equals 15 residues. Germline V gene lookup returns CDR1 SEHNR and CDR2 FQNEAQ (reference sequence). V was cut by 5 bases and J by 4 bases, with 18 bases left in between. The DNA for the CDR3 is TGTGCCAGCAGCCCCCCGGAAGGGTGGAGGTACGAGCAGTACTTC. Residues: CASSPPEGWRYEQYF.

The chain uses TRBV6-6 and TRBJ1-1; 7 bases fit TRBD1. With V trimmed by 7 bases and J by 1 base, 9 bases remained unmatched. Germline V gives CDR1 MNHNY, CDR2 SVGAGI (reference sequence). CDR3 length: 15 residues. CDR3 coding DNA: TGTGCCAGCACCAATTCCAGGACAGGGAACACTGAAGCTTTCTTT. Its protein product is CASTNSRTGNTEAFF.

This clone occurred a few times. The chain carries TRBV18 and TRBJ1-4; D gene uncertain. Trimming left V 3 bases short and J 4 bases short, with 12 bases between. In germline, CDR1 is KGHSH, CDR2 LQKENI. The CDR3 has 15 residues. The CDR3 nucleotides read TGTGCCAGCTCACCTAAGGAACGGGTTAATGAAAAACTGTTTTTT. Translated, it gives CASSPKERVNEKLFF.

The V gene is TRBV5-1, the J gene TRBJ2-7, with D hard to call. CDR1 SGHRS and CDR2 YFSETQ come from the germline V gene. The ends were cut back, 0 bases at V and 0 bases at J, with 13 bases in the middle. The CDR3 length is 16 residues. The chain's CDR3 is CASSLAPTASSYEQYF. The CDR3 DNA sequence: TGCGCCAGCAGCTTGGCCCCGACCGCAAGCTCCTACGAGCAGTACTTC.

The chain links TRBV25-1 to TRBJ2-7, with D possibly being TRBD2 (6 bases). The V gene lost 3 bases and the J gene lost 0 bases, with 9 bases spanning the gap. The CDR3 extends over 14 amino acids. Germline CDR1 MGHDK, CDR2 SYGVNS. The CDR3 coding sequence is TGTGCCAGCAGTGATGGGGGGTACTCCTACGAGCAGTACTTC. It specifies CASSDGGYSYEQYF.

The rearrangement links TRBV29-1 to TRBJ2-1, with 7 bases fitting TRBD2. V gave up 6 bases and J gave up 8 bases; unmatched junction bases: 10. CDR3 length: 13 residues. The germline V gene encodes CDR1 SQVTM and CDR2 ANQGSEA. CDR3 coding DNA: TGCAGCGTAGCCGGGACTACACTTCATGAGCAGTTCTTC. Translated: CSVAGTTLHEQFF.

The J gene is TRBJ2-7, the V gene TRBV11-2; the D is unclear. CDR3 length equals 11 residues. The germline gives CDR1 SGHAT, CDR2 FQNNGV. Trimming took off 5 bases at V and 3 bases at J, with 5 bases between the two ends. CDR3 nucleotide sequence: TGTGCCAGCAGCGCCGACTACGAGCAGTACTTC. Its translation: CASSADYEQYF. Supplemented by reference TRBV11-2 and TRBJ2-7, the full variable domain reads EAGVAQSPRYKIIEKRQSVAFWCNPISGHATLYWYQQILGQGPKLLIQFQNNGVVDDSQLPKDRFSAERLKGVDSTLKIQPAKLEDSAVYLCASSADYEQYFGPGTRLTVT.

This clone was picked up one time. V is TRBV7-2 and J is TRBJ2-7; no reliable D call. Trimming shortened V by 5 bases and J by 0 bases, and 17 bases separated the two germline ends. Looked up from germline, CDR1 is SGHTA and CDR2 is FQGNSA. This CDR3 has 16 amino acids. CDR3 nucleotides: TGTGCCAGCAGCCAACAACTGTCCGACCCCTCCTACGAGCAGTACTTC. This sequence encodes CASSQQLSDPSYEQYF.

Worth noting for this clone: A read error may account for a junction end that differs from germline. This chain connects TRBV29-1 to TRBJ2-7; D uncertain. From germline, CDR1 is SQVTM and CDR2 ANQGSEA. CDR3 size: 8 residues. In nucleotides, the CDR3 is TGCAGCGTTGAAGGCGGTGTCTTC. Its translation: CSVEGGVF.

This sequence joins TRBV6-6 and TRBJ1-2, with unresolved D. Looked up from germline, CDR1 is MNHNY and CDR2 is SVGAGI (reference sequence). The CDR3 contains 12 residues. Between the trimmed V and J ends, which lost 6 bases and 5 bases, there was a span of 10 bases. The CDR3 DNA is TGTGCCAGCAGGCCGTTGTGGTATGGCTACACCTTC. Translating gives CASRPLWYGYTF.